One sample yielded the 20 T cell receptor beta chains listed below, sequenced in a study of T-cell memory formation after mild COVID-19. TCRdb fed the 5' RACE reads into MiXCR, producing one record per CDR3 protein. The sample has 350,000 to 450,000 distinct CDR3 sequences; less than 25% are singletons. The specimen was PBMCs or a T cell subset sorted from them (not recorded which). Receptors were obtained from an adult woman who had mild COVID-19 (a few samples of this study predate the infection). Cell type and time point are not known.

The rearrangement links TRBV5-1 to TRBJ2-3; 7 bases agree with TRBD2. The germline V gene encodes CDR1 SGHRS and CDR2 YFSETQ. The J segment lost 2 bases and the V segment lost 6 bases, leaving 9 bases of the junction unmatched. The CDR3 is 15 residues long. The CDR3, as DNA: TGCGCCAGCAAACCGGCGGGGGTGCCCACAGATACGCAGTATTTT. Translated, it gives CASKPAGVPTDTQYF. Based on the CDR3 plus reference TRBV5-1 and TRBJ2-3, the full variable domain is KAGVTQTPRYLIKTRGQQVTLSCSPISGHRSVSWYQQTPGQGLQFLFEYFSETQRNKGNFPGRFSGRQFSNSRSEMNVSTLELGDSALYLCASKPAGVPTDTQYFGPGTRLTVL.

At least ten counts were recorded for this clonotype. The chain recombines TRBV20-1 with TRBJ2-3; possibly TRBD1 for D (5 bases). Deletions cut 7 bases from V and 0 bases from J, with 14 bases between. This CDR3 spans 14 amino acids. In germline, CDR1 is DFQATT, CDR2 SNEGSKA (reference sequence). The CDR3 DNA reads as TGCAGTGTAGCTCCCCCAGGGAGCACAGATACGCAGTATTTT. It codes for CSVAPPGSTDTQYF.

This clonotype was seen more than once but under ten times. This chain uses TRBV5-1 with TRBJ2-1; D is tentatively TRBD1 or TRBD2 (8 bases each). Germline CDR1 SGHRS, CDR2 YFSETQ. This CDR3 is 19 amino acids long. V lost 2 bases and J 7 bases, leaving 28 bases between the germline ends. The CDR3 nucleotides are TGCGCCAGCAGCTTCCCCGGACAGGGAGGAGCGGGAGATATGAATGAGCAGTTCTTC. Translated: CASSFPGQGGAGDMNEQFF.

This chain uses TRBV3-1 with TRBJ1-6; TRBD1 aligns across 7 bases. The CDR3 consists of 17 residues. The germline gives CDR1 LGHDT, CDR2 YNNKEL (reference sequence). The junction had 4 bases not matched to a gene; V was cut back by 2 bases and J by 0 bases. The CDR3 reads CASSQYRGLSYNSPLHF. The CDR3 region has the DNA TGTGCCAGCAGCCAATACAGGGGACTCTCCTATAATTCACCCCTCCACTTT.

This clonotype has a single count. This chain uses TRBV7-6 with TRBJ2-7; 11 bases fit TRBD2. The CDR3 sequence is 14 residues long. V was pared by 1 base and J by 10 bases, with 6 bases of the junction left unmatched. The germline V gene encodes CDR1 SGHVS and CDR2 FNYEAQ. The CDR3: CASSLGGTSGYQYF. The CDR3 nucleotides read TGTGCCAGCAGCTTAGGAGGGACTAGCGGTTACCAGTACTTC.

The V gene is TRBV11-2, the J gene TRBJ1-2; D gene ambiguous. Germline V gene lookup returns CDR1 SGHAT and CDR2 FQNNGV. V dropped 1 base and J dropped 8 bases, with 11 bases sitting between them. This CDR3 region has 13 residues. The CDR3 nucleotides are TGTGCCAGCAGCTTAGCGGAAAGGGAAGGCTACACCTTC. This sequence encodes CASSLAEREGYTF.

This clonotype came up many times. The chain joins TRBV6-5 to TRBJ2-3; D not resolved. Trimming took off 0 bases at V and 3 bases at J, with 7 bases between the two ends. The V gene's germline CDR1 is MNHEY and CDR2 SVGAGI. The CDR3 extends over 14 amino acids. The CDR3 here is CASSYSPGTDTQYF. The CDR3 nucleotides read TGTGCCAGCAGTTACTCGCCGGGTACAGATACGCAGTATTTT.

The chain is built from TRBV9 and TRBJ2-7; the D call may be TRBD1 or TRBD2 (5 bases each). CDR3 length: 14 residues. Per the germline V gene, CDR1 is SGDLS and CDR2 is YYNGEE. Trimming shortened V by 4 bases and J by 2 bases, and 13 bases separated the two germline ends. The CDR3 protein is CASSPGTAPYEQYF. CDR3 nucleotide sequence: TGTGCCAGCAGCCCCGGGACCGCACCCTACGAGCAGTACTTC.

The chain joins TRBV5-1 to TRBJ2-1; D is uncertain. There are 14 residues in the CDR3. Germline assignment: CDR1 SGHRS and CDR2 YFSETQ. V lost 0 bases to trimming and J lost 2 bases, with 6 bases between them. CDR3 DNA: TGCGCCAGCAGCTTGGACTTACCCTACAATGAGCAGTTCTTC. Its translation is CASSLDLPYNEQFF.

There are a few counts of this clonotype. V and J are TRBV9 and TRBJ1-2; 9 positions agree with TRBD1. The CDR3 length is 15 residues. V shed 0 bases and J 5 bases; nucleotides not matched to a gene: 5. The germline V gene has CDR1 SGDLS and CDR2 YYNGEE. The CDR3 nucleotides are TGTGCCAGCAGCGTAGGGACAGGGGTACAGTATGGCTACACCTTC. Translated, it gives CASSVGTGVQYGYTF.

In its sample, this clonotype was seen once. The rearrangement links TRBV5-1 to TRBJ2-1, with 9 bases identical to TRBD2. Germline V gene data show CDR1 as SGHRS and CDR2 as YFSETQ. The V and J ends lost 5 bases and 7 bases, in that order; junction bases with no gene match: 10. CDR3 length equals 15 residues. The CDR3 sequence is CASSASGTDWNEQFF. Here the CDR3 DNA reads TGCGCCAGCAGTGCTAGCGGGACGGATTGGAATGAGCAGTTCTTC.

This clonotype was picked up a small number of times. This rearrangement joins TRBV19 to TRBJ1-2; D ambiguous. CDR3 size: 13 residues. V dropped 3 bases and J dropped 2 bases, with 7 bases sitting between them. The germline V gene has CDR1 LNHDA and CDR2 SQIVND (reference sequence). The CDR3 reads CASSILENYGYTF. CDR3 nucleotide sequence: TGTGCCAGTAGTATTCTGGAAAACTATGGCTACACCTTC.

The V call is TRBV12-3 or TRBV12-4, the J call TRBJ2-3, with D maybe TRBD2 (6 bases). CDR3 size: 15 residues. V was clipped by 2 bases and J by 2 bases, with 11 bases between them. The CDR3 coding sequence is TGTGCCAGCAGTTTACGCGGGGTCCCCACAGATACGCAGTATTTT. Amino acid sequence: CASSLRGVPTDTQYF.

This clonotype was counted at least ten times. V usage is TRBV2 and J usage is TRBJ2-1, with 11 bases identical to TRBD2. With V trimmed by 4 bases and J by 8 bases, 4 bases remained unmatched. This CDR3 contains 14 residues. Germline V gene sequence: CDR1 SNHLY, CDR2 FYNNEI. CDR3 in DNA: TGTGCCAGCAGTGTTACTAGCGGGAGCGATGAGCAGTTCTTC. Amino acid sequence: CASSVTSGSDEQFF.

In this sample, this clonotype turned up a few times. A much larger clonotype is one base distant, so this may be a read error. The V gene is TRBV5-6, the J gene TRBJ2-7, with 7 bases that match TRBD1. This CDR3 is 13 amino acids long. Germline V gene sequence: CDR1 SGHDT, CDR2 YYEEEE. The trim removed 2 bases at V and 3 bases at J, leaving 2 bases unmatched. The CDR3, as DNA: TGTGCCAGCAGCTTCGGGACAGTCTACGAGCAGTACTTC. It yields the protein CASSFGTVYEQYF.

This clonotype has ten or more counts. This chain links TRBV19 with TRBJ2-2; D may be TRBD1 (6 bases). V was shortened by 8 bases and J by 7 bases, with 8 bases between the two germline ends. The germline CDR1 and CDR2 sequences are LNHDA and SQIVND (reference sequence). The CDR3 contains 11 residues. CDR3 nucleotides: TGTGCCAGTGGACAGCTCGGGGAGCTGTTTTTT. Translation gives CASGQLGELFF. The full variable domain, in which reference TRBV19 and TRBJ2-2 provide the parts outside the CDR3, is DGGITQSPKYLFRKEGQNVTLSCEQNLNHDAMYWYRQDPGQGLRLIYYSQIVNDFQKGDIAEGYSVSREKKESFPLTVTSAQKNPTAFYLCASGQLGELFFGEGSRLTVL.

This clonotype was observed a single time. The chain is built from TRBV20-1 and TRBJ2-2, with D tentatively TRBD2 (7 bases). The CDR3 extends over 17 amino acids. Trimming pared 2 bases from V and 6 bases from J, leaving 22 bases between. Germline CDR1 reads DFQATT; CDR2 reads SNEGSKA (reference sequence). CDR3 amino acids: CSARSLGASLAAGELFF. The CDR3 nucleotides are TGCAGTGCTAGATCGTTGGGGGCCAGCCTAGCGGCCGGGGAGCTGTTTTTT.

The V call is TRBV4-3, the J call TRBJ2-2; no reliable D call. Germline values: CDR1 LGHNA, CDR2 YSLEER. The CDR3 runs 15 residues. The germline V and J ends were trimmed by 4 bases and 1 base, with 10 bases remaining between them. CDR3 DNA sequence: TGCGCCAGCAGCCGTCAGCTGGGGAACACCGGGGAGCTGTTTTTT. Its protein is CASSRQLGNTGELFF.

This chain connects TRBV24-1 to TRBJ1-1; possibly TRBD1 for D (5 bases). Germline values: CDR1 KGHDR, CDR2 SFDVKD. The CDR3 is 15 residues long. The V gene lost 2 bases and the J gene lost 1 base, with 10 bases spanning the gap. The DNA for the CDR3 is TGTGCCACCAGTGATTCCGGCAGGGCGAACACTGAAGCTTTCTTT. This encodes CATSDSGRANTEAFF.

The chain recombines TRBV25-1 with TRBJ2-1, with 9 nucleotides matching TRBD2. This CDR3 contains 14 residues. The trim removed 4 bases at V and 5 bases at J, leaving 3 bases unmatched. Germline assignment: CDR1 MGHDK and CDR2 SYGVNS. For the CDR3, the DNA is TGTGCCAGCAGTGGGCGGACTAGCGACAATGAGCAGTTCTTC. Translating it yields CASSGRTSDNEQFF.